The sequence of this T cell receptor (beta chain) was determined in a study of radiotherapy plus CTLA-4 blockade in lung cancer. Whole-study context: Among all patients, 18% showed objective responses, while about 30% had disease control.

Remarks on this clone: The target antigen is unknown.

Libraries were prepared by immunoSEQ multiplex PCR; TCRdb keeps only in-frame clonotypes and omits some of them. The sample records some 70,000 clones, less than 80% being singletons. General study results and limits: The best prediction of response reportedly came from early blood T cell clone dynamics, with interferon-beta. Clones derived from tumor TCRs expanded in blood after radiotherapy plus ipilimumab.

This receptor was identified in a human donor with non-small cell lung cancer who had a complete response to radiotherapy plus ipilimumab. The material sequenced was peripheral blood, taken from a patient treated with radiotherapy plus ipilimumab.

As DNA, the CDR3 is TGTGCCAGCAGCGTGGGGGTCGGGAATTCACCCCTCCACTTT. This translates into CASSVGVGNSPLHF. The rearrangement joins TRBV9 to TRBJ1-6; tentatively, D is TRBD1 (5 bases). Deletions cut 2 bases from V and 7 bases from J, with 10 bases between. The CDR3 is 14 residues long. Germline V gives CDR1 SGDLS, CDR2 YYNGEE.